This passage covers 5 T cell receptor beta chains from one sample sequenced in a study of cytomegalovirus exposure and HLA in healthy donors. PCR amplification relied on 60 Vbeta primers (plus 13 Jbeta primers). Clones were read by immunoSEQ multiplex PCR, and TCRdb kept only the in-frame ones, dropping some. Of over 100,000 clones listed, approximately 80% are singletons. The sequenced material came from PBMCs. The origin of the receptors is a male donor in good health and CMV-seropositive.

This clone has only a few counts. The chain employs TRBV28 and TRBJ1-1; a possible D gene is TRBD1 (6 bases). The CDR3 spans 14 residues. V was pared by 9 bases and J by 1 base, with 15 bases between. Germline V lookup: CDR1 MDHEN, CDR2 SYDVKM. The CDR3, as DNA: TGTGCCAGTAATCCGGGACAAGCGAACACTGAAGCTTTCTTT. Protein sequence: CASNPGQANTEAFF.

This clone was seen more than once but under ten times. The J gene is TRBJ2-5, the V gene TRBV6-1; TRBD1 might be the D (7 bases). Germline CDR1 reads MNHNS; CDR2 reads SASEGT. With 0 bases removed from V and 13 bases from J, the gap between germline ends came to 18 bases. The CDR3 has 14 amino acids. The CDR3 loop reads CASSEASQGGKRYF. Written as DNA, the CDR3 is TGTGCCAGCAGTGAAGCTTCCCAGGGGGGCAAGAGGTACTTC.

Only a few counts were recorded for this clone. The chain joins TRBV4-2 to TRBJ1-2; D uncertain. CDR3 size: 13 residues. V lost 0 bases and J 1 base, leaving 3 bases between the germline ends. From germline, CDR1 is LGHNA and CDR2 YNFKEQ. CDR3 nucleotide sequence: TGTGCCAGCAGCCAAGAACTTAACTATGGCTACACCTTC. Amino acid sequence: CASSQELNYGYTF.

The V and J genes are TRBV5-1 and TRBJ2-5, with TRBD1 identical over 11 bases. With 1 base clipped from V and 4 bases from J, the junction kept 6 bases outside the gene matches. The CDR3 has 16 residues. The V gene's germline CDR1 is SGHRS and CDR2 YFSETQ. CDR3 DNA: TGCGCCAGCAGCTTGCAAGGACAGGGGGCGGGAGAGACCCAGTACTTC. Its protein is CASSLQGQGAGETQYF.

The chain joins TRBV7-2 to TRBJ1-1, with 7 bases identical to TRBD1. J gave up 7 bases and V 0 bases, and 5 bases lay outside the gene matches. Germline-derived CDR1 and CDR2 are SGHTA and FQGNSA. This CDR3 has 14 residues. CDR3 protein: CASSLATGPLEAFF. The CDR3 DNA follows: TGTGCCAGCAGCTTAGCGACAGGGCCTCTTGAAGCTTTCTTT.